The 24 T cell receptor beta chains given below trace back to one sample, sequenced in a study of vaccination effects on CD4 cells after COVID-19. Viral peptide pools were used in the ViraFEST assay to expand antigen-specific CD4+ T cells, and sequencing came afterward. It was after nine to ten days of culture that CD4+ T cells were isolated. The cohort was immunized with two doses of either the BNT162b2 or mRNA-1273 vaccine. These receptors have no known antigen. The method was immunoSEQ multiplex PCR; TCRdb's version includes in-frame clones alone and lacks a portion of them. The top ten hold around 8.6% of the sample, which has 9,500 to 15,000 clones, 65% to 75% seen once. The input for sequencing was CD4+ T cells from PBMCs cultured with SARS-CoV-2 spike peptides, taken after COVID-19 vaccination. These receptors originate from a human donor who received a COVID-19 vaccine.

This clone is termed medium-sized. This chain links TRBV5-1 with TRBJ2-3; the match to TRBD1 covers 7 bases. V was pared by 4 bases and J by 0 bases, with 8 bases of the junction left unmatched. This CDR3 is built from 16 residues. Germline V gives CDR1 SGHRS, CDR2 YFSETQ. CDR3 in DNA: TGCGCCAGCAGCCCAAGGGGGCAGGGGAGCACAGATACGCAGTATTTT. It codes for CASSPRGQGSTDTQYF. Full variable domain (missing parts from reference TRBV5-1 and TRBJ2-3): KAGVTQTPRYLIKTRGQQVTLSCSPISGHRSVSWYQQTPGQGLQFLFEYFSETQRNKGNFPGRFSGRQFSNSRSEMNVSTLELGDSALYLCASSPRGQGSTDTQYFGPGTRLTVL.

This rearrangement joins TRBV5-1 to TRBJ2-1; 10 bases match TRBD2. The CDR3 covers 15 residues. The junction had 5 bases not matched to a gene; V was cut back by 3 bases and J by 5 bases. Germline V gene lookup returns CDR1 SGHRS and CDR2 YFSETQ. The CDR3 loop is CASSSTSGTDNEQFF. DNA of the CDR3: TGCGCCAGCAGCTCCACTAGCGGGACAGACAATGAGCAGTTCTTC.

This chain links TRBV5-6 with TRBJ1-2, with D maybe TRBD1 (5 bases). The CDR3 is made up of 12 amino acids. Germline assignment: CDR1 SGHDT and CDR2 YYEEEE. The V and J ends lost 2 bases and 8 bases respectively, with 10 bases between them. This chain's CDR3 is CASSLGQTGYTF. The DNA for the CDR3 is TGTGCCAGCAGCTTAGGACAAACCGGCTACACCTTC.

V is TRBV10-3 and J is TRBJ1-2; a weak D match, TRBD1 (6 bases). The CDR3 is 17 residues long. Trimming left V 9 bases short and J 6 bases short, with 29 bases between. Looked up from germline, CDR1 is ENHRY and CDR2 is SYGVKD. CDR3 DNA sequence: TGTGCCATAAATTATCCGGACAGCCAGGCCCAGGAAAATGGCTACACCTTC. Its translation is CAINYPDSQAQENGYTF.

The chain combines TRBV12-3 or TRBV12-4 with TRBJ1-2; D is unclear. The V gene lost 3 bases and the J gene lost 8 bases, with 10 bases spanning the gap. The CDR3 spans 12 residues. The DNA for the CDR3 is TGTGCCAGCAGTTTTTACACCGCGGGCTACACCTTC. It yields the protein CASSFYTAGYTF.

In this sample, this clone turned up a few times. The V call is TRBV10-3, the J call TRBJ2-7; 10 nucleotides agree with TRBD2. V trimming: 2 bases; J trimming: 6 bases; junction bases outside the gene matches: 7. Germline V gene data show CDR1 as ENHRY and CDR2 as SYGVKD. The CDR3 contains 15 residues. This CDR3 is CAISERVVAGGEQYF. In DNA form, the CDR3 reads TGTGCCATCAGTGAGAGGGTGGTAGCGGGGGGCGAGCAGTACTTC.

This chain links TRBV12-3 or TRBV12-4 with TRBJ1-1, with 7 positions matching TRBD1. The CDR3 has 10 amino acids. The junction had 3 bases not matched to a gene; V was cut back by 6 bases and J by 11 bases. The CDR3 bases are TGTGCCAGCAGGGGACAGTTGGCTTTCTTT. Its protein product is CASRGQLAFF.

This rearrangement joins TRBV6-6 to TRBJ2-7; D tentatively reads TRBD1 or TRBD2 (5 bases each). V shed 5 bases and J shed 3 bases, with 14 bases lying between them. This CDR3 is built from 14 residues. The germline gives CDR1 MNHNY, CDR2 SVGAGI (reference sequence). The CDR3: CASSTQGGGYEQYF. Written as DNA, the CDR3 is TGTGCCAGCAGTACGCAGGGTGGAGGCTACGAGCAGTACTTC.

By proportion, this clone is medium-sized. CDR3 sequence reads: CASSPSRQLRLDTEAFF. The CDR3 nucleotides read TGTGCCAGCAGCCCCTCCAGACAGTTAAGGCTGGACACTGAAGCTTTCTTT. This chain joins TRBV11-2 and TRBJ1-1; maybe TRBD1 (5 bases). Trimming removed 5 bases from V and 3 bases from J, with 22 bases in between. Germline loops: CDR1 SGHAT, CDR2 FQNNGV. There are 17 residues in the CDR3.

The chain links TRBV27 to TRBJ2-1, with D tentatively TRBD2 (6 bases). CDR1 MNHEY and CDR2 SMNVEV come from the germline V gene (reference sequence). CDR3 length: 18 amino acids. The germline V and J ends were trimmed by 4 bases and 8 bases, with 27 bases remaining between them. This CDR3 is CASSSLRVPWMGGDEQFF. The CDR3 DNA reads TGTGCCAGCAGTTCCCTCCGGGTCCCTTGGATGGGGGGTGATGAGCAGTTCTTC.

The V gene is TRBV28, the J gene TRBJ2-1; tentatively, D is TRBD1 (6 bases). CDR3 size: 15 residues. Germline loops: CDR1 MDHEN, CDR2 SYDVKM. The V end lost 6 bases, the J end lost 5 bases, and 17 bases lay between the germline ends. The CDR3 is CASSPMGHRDNEQFF. For the CDR3, the DNA is TGTGCCAGCAGCCCAATGGGACATAGGGACAATGAGCAGTTCTTC.

This clone is labeled medium-sized. The chain couples TRBV7-7 to TRBJ2-2; a weak D match, TRBD2 (6 bases). Germline loops: CDR1 SSHAT, CDR2 FNYEAQ (reference sequence). The CDR3 extends over 11 amino acids. Trimming took off 11 bases at V and 5 bases at J, with 9 bases between the two ends. CDR3 in DNA: TGTGCCTGGGGGGAAACCGGGGAGCTGTTTTTT. This codes for CAWGETGELFF.

This clone was seen more than once but under ten times. V is TRBV11-2 and J is TRBJ1-3, with 7 bases matching TRBD1. Germline V gene data show CDR1 as SGHAT and CDR2 as FQNNGV. The CDR3 consists of 14 residues. V lost 4 bases, J lost 2 bases, and 2 bases stayed unmatched. For the CDR3, the DNA is TGTGCCAGCAGCTCACAGGGGACTGGAAACACCATATATTTT. Translation gives CASSSQGTGNTIYF.

The V gene is TRBV2, the J gene TRBJ2-3, with 10 bases matching TRBD2. The J segment lost 7 bases and the V segment lost 4 bases, leaving 8 bases of the junction unmatched. CDR1 and CDR2 (germline): SNHLY, FYNNEI. The CDR3 length is 15 residues. The CDR3 coding sequence is TGTGCCAGCAGTGGTCCTAGCGGGGGTATGAATACGCAGTATTTT. It translates to CASSGPSGGMNTQYF.

This sequence joins TRBV9 and TRBJ2-1; 13 nucleotides match TRBD2. The CDR3 sequence is 17 residues long. In germline, CDR1 is SGDLS, CDR2 YYNGEE. With V trimmed by 0 bases and J by 9 bases, 9 bases remained unmatched. CDR3 region: CASSVDLLAGGQTEQFF. CDR3 nucleotides: TGTGCCAGCAGCGTAGATCTACTAGCGGGGGGGCAGACTGAGCAGTTCTTC.

This chain connects TRBV5-1 to TRBJ1-6; maybe TRBD1 (6 bases). Per germline, CDR1 SGHRS and CDR2 YFSETQ. Trimming pared 5 bases from V and 2 bases from J, leaving 14 bases between. There are 16 residues in the CDR3. The CDR3 sequence is CASSRGARTYNSPLHF. The CDR3, as DNA: TGCGCCAGCAGTCGGGGGGCGCGCACCTATAATTCACCCCTCCACTTT.

The chain employs TRBV5-1 and TRBJ1-1, with a possible D match to TRBD1 (5 bases). V was shortened by 0 bases and J by 1 base, with 13 bases between the two germline ends. This CDR3 has 16 residues. From germline, CDR1 is SGHRS and CDR2 YFSETQ. CDR3 in amino acids: CASSLAQTVRNTEAFF. The CDR3 bases are TGCGCCAGCAGCTTGGCACAGACAGTTAGGAACACTGAAGCTTTCTTT.

The chain has TRBV29-1 and TRBJ2-2; D is undetermined. V was pared by 3 bases and J by 0 bases, with 5 bases between. Germline values: CDR1 SQVTM, CDR2 ANQGSEA. The CDR3 runs to 13 residues. This CDR3 reads CSVDLANTGELFF. The CDR3 DNA reads TGCAGCGTTGACTTAGCGAACACCGGGGAGCTGTTTTTT.

The chain is built from TRBV5-4 and TRBJ2-1; maybe TRBD2 (5 bases). CDR1 and CDR2 (germline): SGHNT, YYREEE (reference sequence). The CDR3 has 13 amino acids. Trimming took 0 bases from V and 7 from J, leaving 8 bases between them. The CDR3 DNA is TGTGCCAGCAGCTTGGTTTCGGGGAATGAGCAGTTCTTC. It yields the protein CASSLVSGNEQFF.

The rearrangement joins TRBV27 to TRBJ1-6; TRBD1 agrees at 7 bases. The V and J ends lost 4 bases and 9 bases, in that order; junction bases with no gene match: 9. The CDR3 consists of 15 residues. From germline, CDR1 is MNHEY and CDR2 SMNVEV (reference sequence). The CDR3 here is CASSYRRQGGSPLHF. The CDR3 nucleotides read TGTGCCAGCAGTTACAGAAGACAGGGTGGTTCACCCCTCCACTTT.

The CDR3: CASSEGGHYEQYF. Written as DNA, the CDR3 is TGTGCCAGCAGTGAAGGGGGACATTACGAGCAGTACTTC. J is TRBJ2-7 and V is TRBV25-1, with a weak D call TRBD1 (6 bases). V lost 2 bases and J 4 bases, leaving 9 bases between the germline ends. The CDR3 is made up of 13 amino acids. Per the germline V gene, CDR1 is MGHDK and CDR2 is SYGVNS.

For the CDR3, the DNA is TGTGCCAGCAGTTACTCGTGGCGGCAAACCGGCGAGCAGTACTTC. Protein product: CASSYSWRQTGEQYF. This chain connects TRBV6-5 to TRBJ2-7; D is undetermined. Germline values: CDR1 MNHEY, CDR2 SVGAGI. This CDR3 contains 15 residues. V was trimmed by 0 bases and J by 6 bases, leaving 15 bases between them.

This sequence joins TRBV18 and TRBJ2-1; 8 bases map to TRBD1. V shed 2 bases, J shed 12 bases, and the junction held 12 bases outside the gene matches. Germline V gene sequence: CDR1 KGHSH, CDR2 LQKENI. This CDR3 region has 15 residues. DNA of the CDR3: TGTGCCAGCTCACCAGCGACAAGGCCCGGGACAGGGCAGTTCTTC. Amino acid sequence: CASSPATRPGTGQFF.

With respect to this clone: The identical CDR3 is also encoded by other nucleotide sequences in the sample. The rearrangement uses TRBV30 and TRBJ1-1; D call uncertain. Trimming stripped 2 bases from V and 8 bases from J, with 9 bases between. Germline assignment: CDR1 GTSNPN and CDR2 SVGIG (reference sequence). The CDR3 totals 11 residues. The CDR3 nucleotides read TGTGCCTGGAGTTCACTGGGCGAAGCTTTCTTT. Protein sequence: CAWSSLGEAFF.